This T cell receptor (beta chain) emerged from a study of regulatory T cells in long-lasting Graves disease. Study-wide findings and caveats: Gene preferences differed: TRBV28, TRBJ1-2, TRBJ2-5 in persistent cases.

The sample's time point: newly diagnosed GD, antithyroid drugs for less than 3 months. The TCR library used RNA extracted from PBMCs. iRepertoire HTBI primers and Arm-PCR of CDR3 regions built TCR beta libraries. TCRdb processed the multiplex PCR reads anew with MiXCR; each CDR3 protein has one entry. The data show around 450,000 distinct CDR3 sequences, about 15% seen once. Germline V gene data show CDR1 as SGHTA and CDR2 as FQGNSA. The CDR3 loop spans 15 amino acids. Trimming took off 6 bases at V and 5 bases at J, with 16 bases between the two ends. This clonotype was found a few times. Its antigen is still unknown. The same sample was also used in a study of T cells in Graves' hyperthyroidism and ophthalmopathy. That report notes: Reasons for excluding patients were uncontrolled infection, other autoimmune disease, pregnancy or lactation.

Sequences were derived from peripheral blood mononuclear cells (PBMCs), sampled at new diagnosis, from a patient treated with antithyroid drugs. V usage is TRBV7-2 and J usage is TRBJ2-2; maybe TRBD1 (6 bases). This clonotype was obtained from a woman aged 40 to 50 with Graves disease. The chain's CDR3 is CASRRYRATTGELFF. The CDR3 bases are TGTGCCAGCAGGAGGTACAGGGCAACTACCGGGGAGCTGTTTTTT. Combining the CDR3 with reference TRBV7-2 and TRBJ2-2 gives the whole variable domain GAGVSQSPSNKVTEKGKDVELRCDPISGHTALYWYRQSLGQGLEFLIYFQGNSAPDKSGLPSDRFSAERTGGSVSTLTIQRTQQEDSAVYLCASRRYRATTGELFFGEGSRLTVL.